Presented here are 23 T cell receptor beta chains from one specimen sequenced in a study of memory CD4+ T cells and cytomegalovirus serostatus. Sequenced by immunoSEQ multiplex PCR; TCRdb stores in-frame clones only, minus some. The sample comprises about 64,000 clones, approximately 71% of which are singletons, and nearly 0.9% rests with the top ten. The sort gate was single viable CD3+CD4+CD8-CD45RO+ cells for memory CD4+ T cells. The specimen was memory CD4+ T cells from blood. The receptors stem from an adult in good health and CMV-seronegative.

The V call is TRBV5-4, the J call TRBJ1-1, with a weak D call TRBD1 (6 bases). CDR1 is SGHNT, CDR2 YYREEE, per germline (reference sequence). The V end lost 4 bases, the J end lost 0 bases, and 16 bases lay between the germline ends. CDR3 size: 16 residues. The CDR3 loop is CASSPTQGTLNTEAFF. The CDR3 DNA follows: TGTGCCAGCAGCCCAACACAGGGCACCTTGAACACTGAAGCTTTCTTT.

The chain has TRBV25-1 and TRBJ2-5, with a possible D match to TRBD2 (5 bases). The V end lost 3 bases, the J end lost 3 bases, and 14 bases lay between the germline ends. The length of the CDR3 is 15 residues. Germline CDR1 and CDR2: MGHDK and SYGVNS. The CDR3 loop reads CASSDPSLGKETQYF. The CDR3 nucleotides read TGTGCCAGCAGTGACCCCTCACTAGGTAAAGAGACCCAGTACTTC.

The V gene is TRBV5-1, the J gene TRBJ1-1; 11 nucleotides agree with TRBD1. V trimming: 4 bases; J trimming: 1 base; junction bases outside the gene matches: 9. This CDR3 has 17 residues. The V gene's germline CDR1 is SGHRS and CDR2 YFSETQ. The CDR3 DNA is TGCGCCAGCAGCACAGGGACAGGGGGAAAGGGGAACACTGAAGCTTTCTTT. It yields the protein CASSTGTGGKGNTEAFF.

The rearrangement uses TRBV11-2 and TRBJ2-3; no reliable D call. The V gene's germline CDR1 is SGHAT and CDR2 FQNNGV. The V gene lost 4 bases and the J gene lost 5 bases, with 7 bases spanning the gap. The CDR3 is made up of 12 amino acids. The CDR3 region has the DNA TGTGCCAGCAGCTCTAACTTAGATACGCAGTATTTT. The encoded protein is CASSSNLDTQYF.

This clone was detected once. V and J are TRBV28 and TRBJ2-5; D is unclear. Per germline, CDR1 MDHEN and CDR2 SYDVKM. Deletions cut 4 bases from V and 5 bases from J, with 20 bases between. The CDR3 spans 16 residues. CDR3 DNA: TGTGCCAGCAGTTCCTCCCCCGGCCTGGGCCTGGAGACCCAGTACTTC. Protein sequence: CASSSSPGLGLETQYF.

This clone appeared once. This chain connects TRBV5-1 to TRBJ1-3; maybe TRBD1 (5 bases). The CDR3 consists of 17 residues. Germline V lookup: CDR1 SGHRS, CDR2 YFSETQ. With 4 bases removed from V and 0 bases from J, the gap between germline ends came to 17 bases. Here the CDR3 reads CASSPGARHLSGNTIYF. In nucleotides, the CDR3 is TGCGCCAGCAGCCCCGGGGCCCGACACCTCTCTGGAAACACCATATATTTT.

The J gene is TRBJ2-1, the V gene TRBV5-6; the match to TRBD2 covers 8 bases. Germline V gene lookup returns CDR1 SGHDT and CDR2 YYEEEE. The CDR3 totals 14 residues. The junction had 5 bases not matched to a gene; V was cut back by 4 bases and J by 5 bases. The CDR3: CASSPAGGNNEQFF. CDR3 bases: TGTGCCAGCAGCCCTGCGGGAGGCAACAATGAGCAGTTCTTC.

This chain uses TRBV6-1 with TRBJ2-7, with D possibly TRBD2 on 6 matching bases. CDR1 MNHNS and CDR2 SASEGT come from the germline V gene. The CDR3 spans 14 residues. The V end lost 10 bases, the J end lost 6 bases, and 22 bases lay between the germline ends. CDR3 in DNA: TGTGCCATCGACCTCTCGAGCGGGTGGGCCGAGCAGTACTTC. It codes for CAIDLSSGWAEQYF.

The chain uses TRBV6-5 and TRBJ1-1; maybe TRBD1 (5 bases). The germline gives CDR1 MNHEY, CDR2 SVGAGI. This CDR3 region has 13 residues. Trimming took off 6 bases at V and 0 bases at J, with 8 bases between the two ends. The CDR3 spells CASRWGVNTEAFF. The CDR3 DNA sequence: TGTGCCAGCAGGTGGGGGGTGAACACTGAAGCTTTCTTT.

This sequence joins TRBV30 and TRBJ1-4, with D unclear. Looked up from germline, CDR1 is GTSNPN and CDR2 is SVGIG (reference sequence). This CDR3 comprises 12 residues. Trimming took 0 bases from V and 4 from J, leaving 3 bases between them. DNA of the CDR3: TGTGCCTGGAGTGTCAGTAATGAAAAACTGTTTTTT. The encoded protein is CAWSVSNEKLFF.

This clone was picked up one time. This rearrangement joins TRBV19 to TRBJ1-3; possibly TRBD1 for D (5 bases). Per the germline V gene, CDR1 is LNHDA and CDR2 is SQIVND (reference sequence). The germline V and J ends were trimmed by 6 bases and 8 bases, with 26 bases remaining between them. The CDR3 sequence is 17 residues long. CDR3 DNA sequence: TGTGCCAGTAGCTATTCTTACGGGGACTCCCTCGGGGACACCATATATTTT. The encoded protein is CASSYSYGDSLGDTIYF. Combining the CDR3 with reference TRBV19 and TRBJ1-3 gives the whole variable domain DGGITQSPKYLFRKEGQNVTLSCEQNLNHDAMYWYRQDPGQGLRLIYYSQIVNDFQKGDIAEGYSVSREKKESFPLTVTSAQKNPTAFYLCASSYSYGDSLGDTIYFGEGSWLTVV.

This chain uses TRBV19 with TRBJ2-6, with 10 bases matching TRBD1. From germline, CDR1 is LNHDA and CDR2 SQIVND (reference sequence). V gave up 3 bases and J gave up 4 bases; unmatched junction bases: 6. This CDR3 spans 17 amino acids. CDR3 in DNA: TGTGCCAGTAGTATCCCCGACAGGGGGCCGGGGGCCAACGTCCTGACTTTC. Residues: CASSIPDRGPGANVLTF.

Comment on this clone: Additional DNA sequences in this sample encode the identical CDR3. The V gene is TRBV5-1, the J gene TRBJ2-3, with a weak D call TRBD2 (6 bases). V was trimmed by 2 bases and J by 0 bases, leaving 10 bases between them. The CDR3 sequence is 15 residues long. The germline gives CDR1 SGHRS, CDR2 YFSETQ. The CDR3 nucleotides are TGCGCCAGCAGCTTAGGCGGGAAAAGCACAGATACGCAGTATTTT. Amino acids: CASSLGGKSTDTQYF.

This chain links TRBV28 with TRBJ1-5; possibly TRBD1 for D (6 bases). CDR1 and CDR2 from the germline V gene are MDHEN and SYDVKM. CDR3 length: 15 amino acids. Trimming took 2 bases from V and 5 from J, leaving 13 bases between them. In DNA, the CDR3 is TGTGCCAGCAGTTTACCTCCCAGGGGAGATCAGCCCCAGCATTTT. Residues: CASSLPPRGDQPQHF.

This clone occurred once. The V gene is TRBV9, the J gene TRBJ2-3, with D possibly being TRBD1 (6 bases). Germline V CDR1 and CDR2: SGDLS, YYNGEE. This CDR3 has 16 residues. The V gene lost 3 bases and the J gene lost 1 base, with 15 bases spanning the gap. CDR3 in DNA: TGTGCCAGCAGCGCCAACAGGGTCTACGGCACAGATACGCAGTATTTT. It translates to CASSANRVYGTDTQYF.

The chain joins TRBV29-1 to TRBJ2-7; D is tentatively TRBD1 or TRBD2 (5 bases each). Between the trimmed V and J ends, which lost 6 bases and 1 base, there was a span of 10 bases. The CDR3 runs to 12 residues. CDR1 and CDR2 (germline): SQVTM, ANQGSEA. The CDR3 is CSVAGTSYEQYF. In nucleotides, the CDR3 is TGCAGCGTGGCTGGGACGTCCTACGAGCAGTACTTC.

The chain joins TRBV7-2 to TRBJ2-1; TRBD2 is a possible D gene (6 bases). Germline values: CDR1 SGHTA, CDR2 FQGNSA. Trimming took 5 bases from V and 12 from J, leaving 17 bases between them. CDR3 length: 13 amino acids. The CDR3 loop reads CASSPREAPWQFF. As DNA, the CDR3 is TGTGCCAGCAGCCCCAGGGAGGCCCCGTGGCAGTTCTTC. The full variable domain, rest sourced from reference TRBV7-2 and TRBJ2-1, is GAGVSQSPSNKVTEKGKDVELRCDPISGHTALYWYRQSLGQGLEFLIYFQGNSAPDKSGLPSDRFSAERTGGSVSTLTIQRTQQEDSAVYLCASSPREAPWQFFGPGTRLTVL.

The CDR3 nucleotides read TGCGCCAGCAGCTTGGTTCTAGCGGGTTCCACAGATACGCAGTATTTT. Residues: CASSLVLAGSTDTQYF. V is TRBV5-1 and J is TRBJ2-3, with 8 positions matching TRBD2. Germline V CDR1 and CDR2: SGHRS, YFSETQ. The CDR3 runs 16 residues. Trimming took 0 bases from V and 2 from J; bases not matched to a gene: 5.

This chain connects TRBV18 to TRBJ1-4; TRBD1 aligns across 7 bases. The CDR3 is made up of 15 amino acids. Per germline, CDR1 KGHSH and CDR2 LQKENI. The V segment lost 5 bases and the J segment 6 bases; nucleotides outside the gene matches: 9. CDR3 amino acids: CASSGDGTEYEKLFF. The CDR3 DNA follows: TGTGCCAGCTCAGGGGACGGGACAGAATATGAAAAACTGTTTTTT.

There are a few counts of this clone. This sequence joins TRBV5-1 and TRBJ1-1; tentatively, D is TRBD1 (6 bases). CDR1 is SGHRS and CDR2 is YFSETQ in the germline V gene. The CDR3 consists of 13 residues. V was trimmed by 7 bases and J by 6 bases, leaving 16 bases between them. The CDR3 coding sequence is TGCGCCAGCCGGCGGGGGCGGGGGGCTGAAGCTTTCTTT. This sequence encodes CASRRGRGAEAFF.

The gene calls are TRBV6-6 and TRBJ1-2; TRBD1 matches 7 bases. The length of the CDR3 is 16 residues. J was trimmed by 5 bases and V by 5 bases; bases with no gene match: 14. Germline assignment: CDR1 MNHNY and CDR2 SVGAGI (reference sequence). The CDR3: CASSRRDHRGPYGYTF. In DNA form, the CDR3 reads TGTGCCAGCAGTCGCCGGGACCACAGGGGACCTTATGGCTACACCTTC.

V usage is TRBV30 and J usage is TRBJ2-3; the match to TRBD1 covers 8 bases. Germline values: CDR1 GTSNPN, CDR2 SVGIG (reference sequence). The CDR3 extends over 15 amino acids. V was clipped by 1 base and J by 0 bases; unmatched bases: 3. Here the CDR3 reads CAWSARDRSTDTQYF. In DNA, the CDR3 is TGTGCCTGGAGTGCCCGGGACAGGAGCACAGATACGCAGTATTTT.

The chain combines TRBV5-1 with TRBJ1-5; D perhaps matches TRBD1 (5 bases). V dropped 4 bases and J dropped 6 bases, with 17 bases sitting between them. This CDR3 contains 15 residues. CDR1 SGHRS and CDR2 YFSETQ come from the germline V gene. The CDR3 DNA reads as TGCGCCAGCAGCGACGGGACTCCGGGCGGTCAGCCCCAGCATTTT. Its protein product is CASSDGTPGGQPQHF. The variable domain in full, completed from reference TRBV5-1 and TRBJ1-5, reads KAGVTQTPRYLIKTRGQQVTLSCSPISGHRSVSWYQQTPGQGLQFLFEYFSETQRNKGNFPGRFSGRQFSNSRSEMNVSTLELGDSALYLCASSDGTPGGQPQHFGDGTRLSIL.